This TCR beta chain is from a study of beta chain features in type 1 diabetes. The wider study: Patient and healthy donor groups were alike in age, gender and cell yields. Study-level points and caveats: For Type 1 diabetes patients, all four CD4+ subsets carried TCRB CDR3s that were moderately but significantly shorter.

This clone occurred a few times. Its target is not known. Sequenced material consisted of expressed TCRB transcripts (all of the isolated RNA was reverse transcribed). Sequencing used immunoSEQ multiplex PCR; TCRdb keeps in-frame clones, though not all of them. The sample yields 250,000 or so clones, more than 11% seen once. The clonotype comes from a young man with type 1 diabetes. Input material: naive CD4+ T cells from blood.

The CDR3 sequence: CSAGLAGGYEQYF. CDR3 sequence (DNA): TGCAGCGCCGGACTAGCGGGAGGGTACGAGCAGTACTTC. The rearrangement links TRBV29-1 to TRBJ2-7; 15 bases agree with TRBD2. Trimming took 7 bases from V and 4 from J; bases not matched to a gene: 2. The CDR3 consists of 13 residues. Germline CDR1 SQVTM, CDR2 ANQGSEA.